Below, one T cell receptor (beta chain) is given with its context. As yet, its antigen is unknown. Generated by immunoSEQ multiplex PCR, the TCRdb table keeps only in-frame clones and is missing some. The sample contains approximately 7,000 clones, approximately 74% of which appear only once. CDR1 MNHNY and CDR2 SVGAGI come from the germline V gene (reference sequence). Trimming took 4 bases from V and 4 from J, leaving 13 bases between them. The CDR3 has 14 amino acids. This sample stems from a study of chemoradiotherapy in HPV16-positive cancers. At the level of the study: Candidate HPV-specific T-cell clones and common TCR motifs came from functional assays in a couple of HPV16-positive patients. Study outcomes and limitations: During treatment, candidate HPV-specific clones and E7-related motifs expanded in tumor. Only a couple of HPV16-positive patients supplied the functional HPV-specificity definition.

Repertoires were sampled repeatedly during chemoradiotherapy. Sequences were derived from tumor tissue, sampled from a patient who underwent chemoradiotherapy. The chain employs TRBV6-6 and TRBJ1-2, with D perhaps matching TRBD1 (5 bases). The sequence was collected from a human donor with HPV-associated anogenital cancer. The CDR3, as DNA: TGTGCCAGCAGTTTGGCAGGGATCGTCTATGGCTACACCTTC. Encoded protein: CASSLAGIVYGYTF.